This TCR beta chain appears in the sequencing data of a study of blood T cell repertoires in COVID-19. Measured with immunoSEQ multiplex PCR; TCRdb has only the in-frame clones, and not every one. The sample holds hundreds of thousands of clones, more than 85% seen once. Trimming shortened V by 5 bases and J by 2 bases, and 9 bases separated the two germline ends. The CDR3 covers 13 residues. This sequence joins TRBV12-3 or TRBV12-4 and TRBJ1-2; D may be TRBD1 (6 bases). The sequence came from a man between 70 and 80 years old with acute or convalescent COVID-19. Sequenced sample: peripheral blood. For the CDR3, the DNA is TGTGCCAGCAGTACAGGACAGAACTATGGCTACACCTTC. Translating it yields CASSTGQNYGYTF.